The clone carrying this T cell receptor (beta chain) has a handful of counts. Its antigen is still unknown. Time point noted: persistent/refractory GD, antithyroid drugs over 5 years with positive TRAb. Making the TCR library involved RNA that had been extracted from PBMCs. It was by American Thyroid Association guidelines that Graves' disease was diagnosed. Patient provenance is recorded as an endocrinology department in Xi'an, China. The data belong to a study of regulatory T cells in long-lasting Graves disease. Study-level findings and limits: Patients with persistent disease shared 2,741 public clonotypes, outpacing the roughly 950 shared by new patients. When disease was persistent, TRBV28, TRBJ1-2 and TRBJ2-5 were the favored segments.

Construction of the TCR beta libraries employed iRepertoire HTBI primers in conjunction with Arm-PCR of CDR3 regions. Each CDR3 protein gets one entry after TCRdb re-called the multiplex PCR reads with MiXCR. The table includes roughly 490,000 distinct CDR3 sequences, 20% to 25% detected once. CDR1 and CDR2 from the germline V gene are SQVTM and ANQGSEA. V shed 0 bases and J 4 bases; nucleotides not matched to a gene: 9. The CDR3 covers 17 residues. The receptor's source is a female donor with Graves disease. The sequencing here drew on peripheral blood mononuclear cells (PBMCs), taken when the disease was refractory, from a patient treated with antithyroid drugs. This sequence joins TRBV29-1 and TRBJ2-5, with 12 bases that match TRBD2. The CDR3 sequence is CSVEENPSGGAGETQYF. As DNA, the CDR3 is TGCAGCGTTGAAGAAAACCCTAGCGGGGGGGCTGGAGAGACCCAGTACTTC.